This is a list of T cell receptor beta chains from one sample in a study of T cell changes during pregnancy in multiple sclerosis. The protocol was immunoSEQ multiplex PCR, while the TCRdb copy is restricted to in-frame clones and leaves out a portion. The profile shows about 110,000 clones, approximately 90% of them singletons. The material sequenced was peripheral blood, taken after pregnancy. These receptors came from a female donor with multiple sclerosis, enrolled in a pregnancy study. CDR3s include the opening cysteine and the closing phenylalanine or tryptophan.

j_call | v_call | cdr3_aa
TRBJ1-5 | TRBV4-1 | CASSQGHGVRQPQHF
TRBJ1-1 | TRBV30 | CAWSRVPGVAFF
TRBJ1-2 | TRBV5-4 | CASSLGDKYGYTF
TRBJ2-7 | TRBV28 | CASRNRGEVYEQYF
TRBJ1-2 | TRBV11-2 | CASSFRAHYGYTF
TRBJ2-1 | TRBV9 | CASRGGGDNEQFF
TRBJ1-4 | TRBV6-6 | CASSPIQGAGEKLFF
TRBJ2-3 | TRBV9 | CASSPPGQVLTDTQYF
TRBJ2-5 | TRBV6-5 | CASSYWQGGIETQYF
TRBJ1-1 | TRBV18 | CASSPSGEVNTEAFF
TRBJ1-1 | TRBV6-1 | CASSETGLTEAFF
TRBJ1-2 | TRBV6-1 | CASSPRQGQDGYTF
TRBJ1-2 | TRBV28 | CASRRDSLGYTF
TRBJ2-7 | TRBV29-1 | CSVEVGTSVYEQYF
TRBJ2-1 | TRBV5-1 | CASSLGGQGYLNEQFF
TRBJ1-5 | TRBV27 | CASRQGDSNQPQHF
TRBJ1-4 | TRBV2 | CASRLTGREEKLFF
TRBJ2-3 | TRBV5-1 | CASSLDPPAQYF
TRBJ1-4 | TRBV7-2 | CASSRQGRNEKLFF
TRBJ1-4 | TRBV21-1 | CASSKDLGQGIRVNEKLFF
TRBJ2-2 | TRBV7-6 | CASTPHEPGELFF
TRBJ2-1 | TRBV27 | CASGSSIDEQFF
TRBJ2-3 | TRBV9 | CASSPRTGTSTDTQYF
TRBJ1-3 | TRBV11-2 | CASSLEGGRGNTIYF
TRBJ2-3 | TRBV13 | CASSSPSAGGPWGGTDTQYF
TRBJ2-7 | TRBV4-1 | CASSQDIGGRTGEQYF
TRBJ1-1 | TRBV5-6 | CASSVGGPYTEAFF
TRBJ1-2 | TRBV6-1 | CASSPGQGARSYTF
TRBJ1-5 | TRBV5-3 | CARSQTHRDQPQHF
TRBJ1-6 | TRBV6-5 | CASRQGLQYNSPLHF
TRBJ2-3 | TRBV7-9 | CASSPGGGTDTQYF
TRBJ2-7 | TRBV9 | CASSVGGESEQYF
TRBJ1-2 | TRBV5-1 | CASSLGWDRNYGYTF
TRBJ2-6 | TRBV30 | CAWAQDRSGANVLTF
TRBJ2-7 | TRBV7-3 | CASSLWASGSYEQYF
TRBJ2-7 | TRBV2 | CASTRTGLRPYEQYF
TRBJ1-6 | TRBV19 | CASSIFQANSPLHF
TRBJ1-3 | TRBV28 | CASTHSPRAYGNTIYF
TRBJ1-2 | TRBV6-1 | CASSPDRGIYGYTF
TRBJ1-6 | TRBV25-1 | CASSEEEGVYGPLHF
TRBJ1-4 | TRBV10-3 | CAISETGGGEKLFF
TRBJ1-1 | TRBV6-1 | CASSEHRALAEAFF
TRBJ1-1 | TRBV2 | CASRQRGASTEAFF
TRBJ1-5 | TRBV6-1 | CASSPTGSSNQPQHF
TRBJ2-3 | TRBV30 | CAWSRSPPLTDTQYF
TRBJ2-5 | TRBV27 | CASSMGLAGETQYF
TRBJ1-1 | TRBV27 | CASSLWGTGLAFF
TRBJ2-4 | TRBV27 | CASRQWPAGAKNIQYF
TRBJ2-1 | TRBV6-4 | CASSVTGGEQFF
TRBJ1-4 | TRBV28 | CASSLGGYREKLFF
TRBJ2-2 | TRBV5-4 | CASSSGTSGSFGELFF